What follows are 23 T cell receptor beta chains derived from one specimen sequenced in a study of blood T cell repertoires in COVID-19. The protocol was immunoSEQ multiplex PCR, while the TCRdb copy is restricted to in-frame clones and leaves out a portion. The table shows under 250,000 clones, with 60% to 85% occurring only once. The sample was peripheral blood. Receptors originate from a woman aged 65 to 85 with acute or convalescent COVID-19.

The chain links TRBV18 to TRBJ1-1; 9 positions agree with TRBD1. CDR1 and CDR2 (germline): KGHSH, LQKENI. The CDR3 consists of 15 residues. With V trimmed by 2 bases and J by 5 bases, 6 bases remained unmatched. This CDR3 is CASSPVAQGATEAFF. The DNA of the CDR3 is TGTGCCAGCTCACCAGTCGCACAGGGGGCTACTGAAGCTTTCTTT.

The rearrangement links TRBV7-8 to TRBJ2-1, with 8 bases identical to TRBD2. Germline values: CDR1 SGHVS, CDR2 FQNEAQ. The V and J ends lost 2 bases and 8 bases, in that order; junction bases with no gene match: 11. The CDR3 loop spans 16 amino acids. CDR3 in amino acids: CASSLSSSGGPHEQFF. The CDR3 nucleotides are TGTGCCAGCAGCTTATCCAGCTCGGGGGGGCCGCATGAGCAGTTCTTC.

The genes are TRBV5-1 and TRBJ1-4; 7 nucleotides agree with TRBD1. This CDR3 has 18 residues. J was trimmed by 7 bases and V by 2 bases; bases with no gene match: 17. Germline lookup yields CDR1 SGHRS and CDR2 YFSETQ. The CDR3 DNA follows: TGCGCCAGCAGCTTAACAGGGGCTTATACTCTTGTAGGTGAAAAACTGTTTTTT. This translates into CASSLTGAYTLVGEKLFF.

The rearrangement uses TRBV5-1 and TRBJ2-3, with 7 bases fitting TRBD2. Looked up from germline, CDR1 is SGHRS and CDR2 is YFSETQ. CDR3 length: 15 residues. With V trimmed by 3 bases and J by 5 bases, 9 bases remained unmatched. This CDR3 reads CASSSVPGLLDTQYF. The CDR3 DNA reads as TGCGCCAGCAGCTCTGTCCCGGGACTACTAGATACGCAGTATTTT.

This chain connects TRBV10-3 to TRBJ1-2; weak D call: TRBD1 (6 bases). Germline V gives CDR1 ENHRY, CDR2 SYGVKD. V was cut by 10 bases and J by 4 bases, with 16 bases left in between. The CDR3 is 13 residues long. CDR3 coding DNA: TGTGCCACCCAACAGGGCTCGCGCTATGGCTACACCTTC. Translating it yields CATQQGSRYGYTF.

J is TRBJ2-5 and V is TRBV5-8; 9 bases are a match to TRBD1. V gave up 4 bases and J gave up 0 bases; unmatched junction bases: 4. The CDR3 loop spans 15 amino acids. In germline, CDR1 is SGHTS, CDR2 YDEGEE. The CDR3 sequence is CASSTGTGYQETQYF. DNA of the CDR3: TGTGCCAGCAGCACCGGGACAGGGTACCAAGAGACCCAGTACTTC.

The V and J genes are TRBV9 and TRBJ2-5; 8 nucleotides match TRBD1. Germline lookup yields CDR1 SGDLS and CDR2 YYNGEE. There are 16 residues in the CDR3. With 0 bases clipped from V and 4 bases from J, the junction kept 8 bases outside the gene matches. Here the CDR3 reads CASSVAGQGGRETQYF. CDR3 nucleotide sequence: TGTGCCAGCAGCGTAGCTGGACAGGGAGGTCGAGAGACCCAGTACTTC.

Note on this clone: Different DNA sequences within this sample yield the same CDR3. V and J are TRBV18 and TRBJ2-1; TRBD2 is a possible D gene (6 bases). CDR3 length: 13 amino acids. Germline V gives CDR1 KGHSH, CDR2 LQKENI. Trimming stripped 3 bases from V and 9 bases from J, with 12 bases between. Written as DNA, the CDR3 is TGTGCCAGCTCACCCCTCGGGGGTCTTGAGCAGTTCTTC. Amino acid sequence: CASSPLGGLEQFF.

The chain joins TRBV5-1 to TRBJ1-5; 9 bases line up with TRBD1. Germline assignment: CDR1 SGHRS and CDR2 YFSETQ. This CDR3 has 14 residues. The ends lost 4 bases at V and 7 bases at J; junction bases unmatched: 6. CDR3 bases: TGCGCCAGCAGCGAGGGGACAGGGCACCAGCCCCAGCATTTT. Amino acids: CASSEGTGHQPQHF.

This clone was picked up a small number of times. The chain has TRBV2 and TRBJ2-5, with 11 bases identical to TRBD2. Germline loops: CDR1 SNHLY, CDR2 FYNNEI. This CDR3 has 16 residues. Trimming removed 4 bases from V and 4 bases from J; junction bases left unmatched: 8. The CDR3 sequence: CASSANSGGEGETQYF. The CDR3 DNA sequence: TGTGCCAGCAGTGCAAATAGCGGGGGGGAGGGAGAGACCCAGTACTTC.

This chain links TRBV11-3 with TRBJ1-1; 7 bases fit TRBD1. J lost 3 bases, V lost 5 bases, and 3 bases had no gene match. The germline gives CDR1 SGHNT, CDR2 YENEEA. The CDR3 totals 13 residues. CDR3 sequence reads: CASSRTGDTEAFF. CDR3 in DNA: TGTGCCAGCAGCCGAACAGGGGACACTGAAGCTTTCTTT. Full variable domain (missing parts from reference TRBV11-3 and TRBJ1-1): EAGVVQSPRYKIIEKKQPVAFWCNPISGHNTLYWYLQNLGQGPELLIRYENEEAVDDSQLPKDRFSAERLKGVDSTLKIQPAELGDSAVYLCASSRTGDTEAFFGQGTRLTVV.

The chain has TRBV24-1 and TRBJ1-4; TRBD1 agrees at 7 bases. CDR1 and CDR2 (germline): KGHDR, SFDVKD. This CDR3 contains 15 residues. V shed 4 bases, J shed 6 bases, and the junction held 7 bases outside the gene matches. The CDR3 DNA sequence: TGTGCCACCAGTGACTCGACAGGGCGTTATGAAAAACTGTTTTTT. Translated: CATSDSTGRYEKLFF.

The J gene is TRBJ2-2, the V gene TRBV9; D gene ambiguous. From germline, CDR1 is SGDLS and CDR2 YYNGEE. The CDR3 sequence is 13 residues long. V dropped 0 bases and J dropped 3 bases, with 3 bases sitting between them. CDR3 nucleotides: TGTGCCAGCAGCGTAGACTACACCGGGGAGCTGTTTTTT. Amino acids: CASSVDYTGELFF.

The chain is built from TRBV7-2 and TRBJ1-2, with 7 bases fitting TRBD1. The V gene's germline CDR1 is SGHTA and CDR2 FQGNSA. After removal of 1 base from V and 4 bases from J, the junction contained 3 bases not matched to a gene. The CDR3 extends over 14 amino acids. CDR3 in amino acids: CASSLGDSSYGYTF. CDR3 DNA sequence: TGTGCCAGCAGCTTAGGGGACAGTTCCTATGGCTACACCTTC. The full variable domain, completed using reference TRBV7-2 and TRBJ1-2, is GAGVSQSPSNKVTEKGKDVELRCDPISGHTALYWYRQSLGQGLEFLIYFQGNSAPDKSGLPSDRFSAERTGGSVSTLTIQRTQQEDSAVYLCASSLGDSSYGYTFGSGTRLTVV.

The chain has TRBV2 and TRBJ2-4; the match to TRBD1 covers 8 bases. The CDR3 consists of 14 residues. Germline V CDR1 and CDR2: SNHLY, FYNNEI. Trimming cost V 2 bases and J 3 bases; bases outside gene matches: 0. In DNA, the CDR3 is TGTGCCAGCAGTGAAACAGGGGGCAAAAACATTCAGTACTTC. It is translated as CASSETGGKNIQYF.

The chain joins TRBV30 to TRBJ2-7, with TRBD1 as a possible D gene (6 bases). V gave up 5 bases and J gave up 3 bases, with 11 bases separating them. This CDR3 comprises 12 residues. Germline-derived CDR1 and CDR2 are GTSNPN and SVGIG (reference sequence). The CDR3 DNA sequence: TGTGCCTGGGCGAAGGGGGTCTACGAGCAGTACTTC. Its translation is CAWAKGVYEQYF. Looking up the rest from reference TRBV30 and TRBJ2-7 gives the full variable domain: SQTIHQWPATLVQPVGSPLSLECTVEGTSNPNLYWYRQAAGRGLQLLFYSVGIGQISSEVPQNLSASRPQDRQFILSSKKLLLSDSGFYLCAWAKGVYEQYFGPGTRLTVT.

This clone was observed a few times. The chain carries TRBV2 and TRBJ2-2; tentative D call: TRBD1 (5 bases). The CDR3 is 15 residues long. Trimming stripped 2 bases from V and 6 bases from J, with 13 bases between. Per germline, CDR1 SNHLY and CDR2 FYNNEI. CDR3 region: CASSESPQVPGELFF. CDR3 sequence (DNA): TGTGCCAGCAGTGAAAGTCCACAGGTACCCGGGGAGCTGTTTTTT.

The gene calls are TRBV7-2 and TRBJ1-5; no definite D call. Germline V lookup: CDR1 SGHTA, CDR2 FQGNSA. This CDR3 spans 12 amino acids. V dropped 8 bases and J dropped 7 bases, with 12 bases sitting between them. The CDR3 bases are TGTGCCAGCGGAAAGCTGGAGCAGCCCCAGCATTTT. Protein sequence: CASGKLEQPQHF. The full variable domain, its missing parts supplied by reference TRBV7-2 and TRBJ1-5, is GAGVSQSPSNKVTEKGKDVELRCDPISGHTALYWYRQSLGQGLEFLIYFQGNSAPDKSGLPSDRFSAERTGGSVSTLTIQRTQQEDSAVYLCASGKLEQPQHFGDGTRLSIL.

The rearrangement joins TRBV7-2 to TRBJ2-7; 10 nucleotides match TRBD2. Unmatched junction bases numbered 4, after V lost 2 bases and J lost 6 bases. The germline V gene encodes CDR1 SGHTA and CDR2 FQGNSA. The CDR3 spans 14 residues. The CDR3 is CASSLSGGATEQYF. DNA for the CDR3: TGTGCCAGCAGCTTAAGCGGGGGGGCGACCGAGCAGTACTTC.

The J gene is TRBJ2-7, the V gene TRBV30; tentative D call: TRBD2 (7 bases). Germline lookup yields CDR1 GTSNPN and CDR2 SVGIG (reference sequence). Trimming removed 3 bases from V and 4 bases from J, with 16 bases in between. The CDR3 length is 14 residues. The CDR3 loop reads CAWRARGARYEQYF. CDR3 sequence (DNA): TGTGCCTGGAGGGCCCGGGGGGCGCGGTACGAGCAGTACTTC.

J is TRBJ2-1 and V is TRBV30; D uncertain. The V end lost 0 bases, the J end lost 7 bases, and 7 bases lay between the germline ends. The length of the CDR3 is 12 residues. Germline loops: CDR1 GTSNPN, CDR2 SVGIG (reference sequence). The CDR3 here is CAWSVTGNEQFF. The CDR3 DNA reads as TGTGCCTGGAGTGTAACCGGGAATGAGCAGTTCTTC.

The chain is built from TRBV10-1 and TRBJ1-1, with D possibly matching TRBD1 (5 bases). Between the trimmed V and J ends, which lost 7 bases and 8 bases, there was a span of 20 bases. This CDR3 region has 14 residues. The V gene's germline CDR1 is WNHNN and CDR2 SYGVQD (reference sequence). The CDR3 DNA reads TGCGCCAGCATGCCGGGGGGAAAACTTTCAGAAGCTTTCTTT. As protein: CASMPGGKLSEAFF.

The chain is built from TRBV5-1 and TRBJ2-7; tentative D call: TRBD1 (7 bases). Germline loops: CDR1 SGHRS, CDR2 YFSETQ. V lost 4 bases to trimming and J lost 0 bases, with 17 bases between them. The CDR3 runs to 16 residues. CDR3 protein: CASSPLQGGASYEQYF. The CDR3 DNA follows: TGCGCCAGCAGCCCGCTGCAGGGGGGAGCCTCCTACGAGCAGTACTTC.